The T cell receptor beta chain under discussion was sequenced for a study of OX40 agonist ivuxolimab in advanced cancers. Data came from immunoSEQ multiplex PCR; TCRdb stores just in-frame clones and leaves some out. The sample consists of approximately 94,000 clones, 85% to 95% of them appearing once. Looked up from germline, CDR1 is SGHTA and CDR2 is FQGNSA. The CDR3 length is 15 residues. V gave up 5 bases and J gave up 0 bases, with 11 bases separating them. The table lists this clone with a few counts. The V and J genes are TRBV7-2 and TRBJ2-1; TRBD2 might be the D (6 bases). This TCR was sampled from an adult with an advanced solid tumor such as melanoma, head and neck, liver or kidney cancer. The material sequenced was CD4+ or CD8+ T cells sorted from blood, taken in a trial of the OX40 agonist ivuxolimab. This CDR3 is CASSVRGSSYNEQFF. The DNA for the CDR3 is TGTGCCAGCAGCGTCCGGGGGAGCTCCTACAATGAGCAGTTCTTC.